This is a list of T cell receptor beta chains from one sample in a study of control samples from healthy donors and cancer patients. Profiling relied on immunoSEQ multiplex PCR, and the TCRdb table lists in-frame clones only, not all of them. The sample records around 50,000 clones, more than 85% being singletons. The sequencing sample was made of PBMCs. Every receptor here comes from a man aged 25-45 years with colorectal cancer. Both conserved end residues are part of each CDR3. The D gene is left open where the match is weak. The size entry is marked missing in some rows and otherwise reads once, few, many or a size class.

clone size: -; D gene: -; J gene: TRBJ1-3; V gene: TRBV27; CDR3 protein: CASRSWGGSGNTIYF; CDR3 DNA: TGTGCCAGCAGGAGCTGGGGGGGCTCTGGAAACACCATATATTTT
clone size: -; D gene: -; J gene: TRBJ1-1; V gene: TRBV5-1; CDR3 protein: CASSLESRDTEAFF; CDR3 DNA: TGCGCCAGCAGCTTGGAAAGTAGGGACACTGAAGCTTTCTTT
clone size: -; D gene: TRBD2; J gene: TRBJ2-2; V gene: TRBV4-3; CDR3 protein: CASSQAPSGGAGELFF; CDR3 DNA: TGCGCCAGCAGCCAAGCCCCTAGCGGGGGGGCCGGGGAGCTGTTTTTT
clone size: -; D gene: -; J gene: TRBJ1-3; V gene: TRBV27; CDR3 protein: CASSLRGALGNTIYF; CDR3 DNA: TGTGCCAGCAGTTTGCGAGGGGCCCTTGGAAACACCATATATTTT
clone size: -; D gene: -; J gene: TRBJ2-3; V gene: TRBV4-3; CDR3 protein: CASSPFVETSTDTQYF; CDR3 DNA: TGCGCCAGCAGCCCGTTTGTGGAAACTAGCACAGATACGCAGTATTTT
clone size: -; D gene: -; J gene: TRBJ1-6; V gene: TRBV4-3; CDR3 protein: CASSQAPPGGGINSPLHF; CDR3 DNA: TGCGCCAGCAGCCAAGCCCCCCCTGGGGGGGGTATCAATTCACCCCTCCACTTT
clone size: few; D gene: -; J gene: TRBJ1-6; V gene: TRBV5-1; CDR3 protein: CASSRSGTSSNSPLHF; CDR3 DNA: TGCGCCAGCAGCCGTTCCGGGACTAGCTCCAATTCACCCCTCCACTTT
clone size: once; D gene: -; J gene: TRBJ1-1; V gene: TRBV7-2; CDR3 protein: CASRRVMNTEAFF; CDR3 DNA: TGTGCCAGCAGACGAGTCATGAACACTGAAGCTTTCTTT
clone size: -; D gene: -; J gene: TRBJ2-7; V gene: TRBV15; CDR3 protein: CATSRDRQYEQYF; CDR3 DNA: TGTGCCACCAGCAGAGATCGGCAATACGAGCAGTACTTC
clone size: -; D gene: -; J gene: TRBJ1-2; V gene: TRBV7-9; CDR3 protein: CASSSTTVGGYTF; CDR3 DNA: TGTGCCAGCAGCTCTACAACTGTGGGCGGCTACACCTTC
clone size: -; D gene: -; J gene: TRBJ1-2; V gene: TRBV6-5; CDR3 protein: CASTETGFGYTF; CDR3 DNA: TGTGCCAGCACCGAAACAGGGTTCGGCTACACCTTC
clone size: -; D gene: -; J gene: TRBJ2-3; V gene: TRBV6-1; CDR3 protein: CASSDSPFGADTQYF; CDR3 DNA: TGTGCCAGCAGTGATTCCCCGTTTGGGGCAGATACGCAGTATTTT
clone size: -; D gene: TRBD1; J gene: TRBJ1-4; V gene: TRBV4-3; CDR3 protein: CASSQGAGGSTNEKLFF; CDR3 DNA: TGCGCCAGCAGCCAAGGTGCAGGGGGATCAACTAATGAAAAACTGTTTTTT
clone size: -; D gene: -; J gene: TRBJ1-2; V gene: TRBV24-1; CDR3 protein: CATSDLAGGYTF; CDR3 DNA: TGTGCCACCAGTGATTTGGCAGGAGGCTACACCTTC
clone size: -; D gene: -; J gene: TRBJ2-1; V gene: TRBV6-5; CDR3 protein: CASSRGGGEQFF; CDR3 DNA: TGTGCCAGCAGTAGGGGGGGCGGTGAGCAGTTCTTC
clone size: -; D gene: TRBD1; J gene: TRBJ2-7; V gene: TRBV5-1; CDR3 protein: CASSSDRQGNEQYF; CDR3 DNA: TGCGCCAGCAGCTCGGACCGACAGGGTAACGAGCAGTACTTC
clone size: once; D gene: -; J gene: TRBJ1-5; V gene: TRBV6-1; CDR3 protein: CASSENGGDQPQHF; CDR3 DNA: TGTGCCAGCAGTGAAAACGGGGGGGATCAGCCCCAGCATTTT
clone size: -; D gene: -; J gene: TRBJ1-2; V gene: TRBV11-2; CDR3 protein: CASSQGANYGYTF; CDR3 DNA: TGTGCCAGCAGCCAGGGCGCGAACTATGGCTACACCTTC
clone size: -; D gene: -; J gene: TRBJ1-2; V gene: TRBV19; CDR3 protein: CASSWANYGYTF; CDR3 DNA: TGTGCCAGTAGTTGGGCTAACTATGGCTACACCTTC
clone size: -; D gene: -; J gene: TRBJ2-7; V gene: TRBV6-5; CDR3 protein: CASSNQQGSPYEQYF; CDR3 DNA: TGTGCCAGCAGTAATCAGCAGGGCTCTCCCTACGAGCAGTACTTC
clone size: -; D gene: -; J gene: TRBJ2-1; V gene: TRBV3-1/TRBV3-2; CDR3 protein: CASSQDWDVTGLYGDEQFF; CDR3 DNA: TGTGCCAGCAGCCAAGATTGGGACGTGACAGGTCTATATGGAGATGAGCAGTTCTTC
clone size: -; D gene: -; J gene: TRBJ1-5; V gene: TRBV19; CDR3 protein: CASSQGAGNQPQHF; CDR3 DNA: TGTGCCAGTAGTCAGGGCGCGGGCAATCAGCCCCAGCATTTT
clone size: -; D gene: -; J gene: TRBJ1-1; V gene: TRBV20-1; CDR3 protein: CSASFGEGEAFF; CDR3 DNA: TGCAGTGCTAGTTTCGGGGAGGGTGAAGCTTTCTTT
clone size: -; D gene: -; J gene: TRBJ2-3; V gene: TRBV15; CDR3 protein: CATSRDSRATDTQYF; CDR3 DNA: TGTGCCACCAGCAGAGATTCAAGAGCAACAGATACGCAGTATTTT
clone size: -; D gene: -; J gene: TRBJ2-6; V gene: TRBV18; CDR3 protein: CASSLGVRASGANVLTF; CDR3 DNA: TGTGCCAGCTCATTAGGGGTCCGCGCCTCTGGGGCCAACGTCCTGACTTTC
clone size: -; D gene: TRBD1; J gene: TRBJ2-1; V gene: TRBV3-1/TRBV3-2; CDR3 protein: CASSQDRHFGDRSPRDEQFF; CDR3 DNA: TGTGCCAGCAGCCAAGATCGGCACTTTGGGGACAGATCCCCCCGGGATGAGCAGTTCTTC
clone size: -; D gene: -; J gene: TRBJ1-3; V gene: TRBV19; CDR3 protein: CASIPGDGRNTIYF; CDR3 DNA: TGTGCCAGTATTCCTGGGGACGGACGAAACACCATATATTTT
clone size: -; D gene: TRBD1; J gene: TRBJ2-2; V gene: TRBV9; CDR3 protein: CASSVSGQGARELFF; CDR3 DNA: TGTGCCAGCAGCGTCTCCGGACAGGGGGCGAGGGAGCTGTTTTTT
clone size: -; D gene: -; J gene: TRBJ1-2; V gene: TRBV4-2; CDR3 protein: CASSPTRDVGGMNGYTF; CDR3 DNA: TGTGCCAGCAGCCCCACCCGGGATGTGGGAGGTATGAATGGCTACACCTTC
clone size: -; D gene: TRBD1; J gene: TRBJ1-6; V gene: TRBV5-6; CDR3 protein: CASSPPAGTGEYSPLHF; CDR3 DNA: TGTGCCAGCAGCCCTCCCGCCGGGACAGGGGAGTATTCACCCCTCCACTTT
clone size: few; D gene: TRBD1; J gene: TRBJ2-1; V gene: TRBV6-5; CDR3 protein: CASSMGQGLNEQFF; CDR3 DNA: TGTGCCAGCAGTATGGGACAGGGCTTGAATGAGCAGTTCTTC
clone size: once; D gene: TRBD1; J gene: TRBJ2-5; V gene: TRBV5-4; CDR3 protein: CASSTSKGTGGKETQYF; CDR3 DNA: TGTGCCAGCAGCACCAGTAAAGGGACAGGGGGCAAGGAGACCCAGTACTTC
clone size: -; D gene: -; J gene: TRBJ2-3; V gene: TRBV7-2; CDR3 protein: CASSSTSFTDTQYF; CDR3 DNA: TGTGCCAGCAGCTCGACCTCGTTCACAGATACGCAGTATTTT
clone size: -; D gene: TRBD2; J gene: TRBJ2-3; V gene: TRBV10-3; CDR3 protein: CATNGGGGTDTQYF; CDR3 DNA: TGTGCCACGAACGGGGGGGGTGGAACAGATACGCAGTATTTT
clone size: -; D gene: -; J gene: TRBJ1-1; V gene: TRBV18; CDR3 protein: CASSGLAGGRRGTEAFF; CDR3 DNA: TGTGCCAGCTCAGGACTCGCGGGGGGAAGGAGAGGGACTGAAGCTTTCTTT
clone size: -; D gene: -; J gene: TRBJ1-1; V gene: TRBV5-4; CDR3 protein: CASSFSTNTEAFF; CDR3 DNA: TGTGCCAGCAGCTTCTCTACGAACACTGAAGCTTTCTTT
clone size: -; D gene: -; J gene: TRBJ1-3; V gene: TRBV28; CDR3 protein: CASSTLRLVSGNTIYF; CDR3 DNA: TGTGCCAGCAGTACCCTACGACTGGTCTCTGGAAACACCATATATTTT
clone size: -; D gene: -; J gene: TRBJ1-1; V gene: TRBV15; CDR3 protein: CATSRTGVMNTEAFF; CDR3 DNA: TGTGCCACCAGCAGGACCGGGGTTATGAACACTGAAGCTTTCTTT
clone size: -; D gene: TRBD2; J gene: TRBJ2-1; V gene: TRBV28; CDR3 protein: CASIGLAGNEQFF; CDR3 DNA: TGTGCCAGCATCGGACTAGCCGGGAATGAGCAGTTCTTC